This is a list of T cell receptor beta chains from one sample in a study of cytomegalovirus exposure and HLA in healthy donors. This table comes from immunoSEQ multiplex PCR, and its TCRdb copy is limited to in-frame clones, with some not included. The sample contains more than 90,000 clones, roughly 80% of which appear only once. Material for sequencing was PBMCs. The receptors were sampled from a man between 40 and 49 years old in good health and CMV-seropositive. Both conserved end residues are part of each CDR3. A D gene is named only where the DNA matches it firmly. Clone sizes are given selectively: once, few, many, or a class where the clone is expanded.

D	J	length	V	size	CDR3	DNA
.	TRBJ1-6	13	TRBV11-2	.	CASSPGVGSPLHF	TGTGCCAGCAGCCCTGGAGTGGGTTCACCCCTCCACTTT
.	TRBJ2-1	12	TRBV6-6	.	CASSIGGNEQFF	TGTGCCAGCAGTATAGGGGGCAATGAGCAGTTCTTC
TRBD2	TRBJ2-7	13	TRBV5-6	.	CASSLRSGGEQYF	TGTGCCAGCAGCTTGAGGAGCGGGGGCGAGCAGTACTTC
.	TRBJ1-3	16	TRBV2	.	CASSTGTPRSGNTIYF	TGTGCCAGCAGTACCGGGACACCGCGCTCTGGAAACACCATATATTTT
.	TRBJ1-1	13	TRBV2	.	CASMGAGFAEAFF	TGTGCCAGCATGGGGGCAGGGTTCGCTGAAGCTTTCTTT
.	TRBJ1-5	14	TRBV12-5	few	CASGLAGSVQPQHF	TGTGCTAGTGGTTTAGCAGGGTCAGTTCAGCCCCAGCATTTT
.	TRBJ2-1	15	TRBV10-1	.	CATDPTGSGDNEQFF	TGCGCCACGGACCCTACAGGGAGCGGGGACAATGAGCAGTTCTTC
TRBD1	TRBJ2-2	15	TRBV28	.	CATHGTGRDTGELFF	TGTGCCACCCACGGGACAGGGAGGGACACCGGGGAGCTGTTTTTT
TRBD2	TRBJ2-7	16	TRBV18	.	CASSPPGTTLSYEQYF	TGTGCCAGCTCACCACCAGGGACTACCCTCTCCTACGAGCAGTACTTC
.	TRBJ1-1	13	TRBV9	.	CASSDRVNTEAFF	TGTGCCAGCAGCGACAGGGTGAACACTGAAGCTTTCTTT